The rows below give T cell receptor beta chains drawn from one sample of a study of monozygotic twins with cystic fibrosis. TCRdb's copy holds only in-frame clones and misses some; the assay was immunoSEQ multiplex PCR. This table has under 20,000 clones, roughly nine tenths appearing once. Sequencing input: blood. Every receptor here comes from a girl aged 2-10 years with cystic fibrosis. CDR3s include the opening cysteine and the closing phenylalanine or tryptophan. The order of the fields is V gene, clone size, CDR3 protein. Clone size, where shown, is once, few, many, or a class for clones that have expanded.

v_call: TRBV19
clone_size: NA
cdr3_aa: CASSPPGQTYGYTF

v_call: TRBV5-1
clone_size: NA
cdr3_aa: CASSFGGSSNQPQHF

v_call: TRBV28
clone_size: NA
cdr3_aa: CASSLGLDEQFF

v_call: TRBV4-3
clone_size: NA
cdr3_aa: CASSPRAGLREQYF

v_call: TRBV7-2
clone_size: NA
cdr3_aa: CASSLQAGRPYEQYF

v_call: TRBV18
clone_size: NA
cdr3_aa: CASSPQQGDLNTGELFF

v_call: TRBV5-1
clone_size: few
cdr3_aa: CASSRGEGNSPLHF

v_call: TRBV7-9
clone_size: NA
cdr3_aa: CASSSPTPGQGARGYTF

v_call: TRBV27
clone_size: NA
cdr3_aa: CASTRTGGDANEQYF

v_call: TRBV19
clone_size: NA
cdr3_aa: CASSIAALTGEAFF

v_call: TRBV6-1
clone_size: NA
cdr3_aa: CASSPSRDTEAFF

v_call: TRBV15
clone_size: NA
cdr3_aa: CATSRDYFPGTGTNTEAFF

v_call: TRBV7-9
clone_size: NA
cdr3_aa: CASSLGYRGPNEKLFF

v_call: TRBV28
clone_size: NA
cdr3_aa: CASSDAFRDRAEKLFF

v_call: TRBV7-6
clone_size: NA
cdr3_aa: CASSPRQEIYEQYF

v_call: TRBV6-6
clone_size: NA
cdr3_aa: CASSEDRLNQPQHF

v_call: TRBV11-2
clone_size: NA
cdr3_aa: CASSPGTDYGYTF

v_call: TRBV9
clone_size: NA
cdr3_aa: CASSEGQTSNQPQHF

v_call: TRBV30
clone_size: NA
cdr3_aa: CAWGGTLNTEAFF

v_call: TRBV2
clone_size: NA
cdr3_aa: CASSVGEWTGANVLTF

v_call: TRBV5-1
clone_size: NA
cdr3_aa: CASSLVFSNYGYTF

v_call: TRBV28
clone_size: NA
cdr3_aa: CASLDRGTNQPQHF

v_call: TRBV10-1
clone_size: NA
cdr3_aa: CASSEQRGATEQFF

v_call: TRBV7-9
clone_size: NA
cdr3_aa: CASSLEGQGKYEQYF

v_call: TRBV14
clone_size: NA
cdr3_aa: CASSQGHLGRANTEAFF

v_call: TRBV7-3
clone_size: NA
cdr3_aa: CASSAKGTSEVNEQFF

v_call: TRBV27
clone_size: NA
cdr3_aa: CASSLGQGNEKLFF

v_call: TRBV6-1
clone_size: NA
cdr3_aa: CASSLTVDNYGYTF

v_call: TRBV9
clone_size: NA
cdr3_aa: CASSVAGEAYNEQFF

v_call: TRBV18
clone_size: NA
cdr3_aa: CASSQSPASGGPNADTQYF

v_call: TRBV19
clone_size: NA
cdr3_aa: CASSIVDNQPQHF

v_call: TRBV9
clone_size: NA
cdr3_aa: CASSATSSYNEQFF

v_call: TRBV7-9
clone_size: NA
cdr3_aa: CASSSIYQRLSTEAFF

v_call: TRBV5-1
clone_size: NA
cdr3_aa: CASSLDRGQDGYTF

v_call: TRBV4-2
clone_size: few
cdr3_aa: CASSQDLDTTFAGELFF

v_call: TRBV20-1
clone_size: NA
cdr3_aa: CSGDKYGYTF

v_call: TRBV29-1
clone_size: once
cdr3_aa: CSVGGLAGFYEQFF

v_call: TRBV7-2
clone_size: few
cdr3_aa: CASSLGAGSLDTQYF

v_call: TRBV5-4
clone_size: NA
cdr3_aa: CASSQAQVSGLSSYEQYF

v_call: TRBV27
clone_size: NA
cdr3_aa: CASSLLGLADWKNTQYF

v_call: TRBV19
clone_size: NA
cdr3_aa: CASTVDGYSNQPQHF

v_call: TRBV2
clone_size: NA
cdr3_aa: CASNPDRGHQPQHF

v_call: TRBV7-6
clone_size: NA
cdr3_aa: CASSGDSSFSGNTIYF

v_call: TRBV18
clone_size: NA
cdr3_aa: CASSERTGQNTEAFF

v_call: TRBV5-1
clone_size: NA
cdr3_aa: CASSLSWEGTGELFF

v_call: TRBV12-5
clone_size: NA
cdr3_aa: CASGLTPGAGRSSYNEQFF

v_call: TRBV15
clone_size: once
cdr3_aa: CATSIPGPFTNGYTF

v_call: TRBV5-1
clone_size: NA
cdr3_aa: CASSLGGYGYTF

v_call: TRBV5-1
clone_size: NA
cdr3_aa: CASSLEGGDGYTF

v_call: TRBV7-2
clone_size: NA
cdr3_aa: CASSRPGTGADTQYF

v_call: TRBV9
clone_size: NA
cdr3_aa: CASSVDRGFIHEQYF

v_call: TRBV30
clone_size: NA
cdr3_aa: CAWSRRVNSPLHF

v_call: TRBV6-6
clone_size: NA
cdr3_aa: CASSYTGQQFF

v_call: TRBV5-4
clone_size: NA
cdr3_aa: CASSSPGETQYF

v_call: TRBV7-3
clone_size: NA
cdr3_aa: CASSLTPRQHTGELFF